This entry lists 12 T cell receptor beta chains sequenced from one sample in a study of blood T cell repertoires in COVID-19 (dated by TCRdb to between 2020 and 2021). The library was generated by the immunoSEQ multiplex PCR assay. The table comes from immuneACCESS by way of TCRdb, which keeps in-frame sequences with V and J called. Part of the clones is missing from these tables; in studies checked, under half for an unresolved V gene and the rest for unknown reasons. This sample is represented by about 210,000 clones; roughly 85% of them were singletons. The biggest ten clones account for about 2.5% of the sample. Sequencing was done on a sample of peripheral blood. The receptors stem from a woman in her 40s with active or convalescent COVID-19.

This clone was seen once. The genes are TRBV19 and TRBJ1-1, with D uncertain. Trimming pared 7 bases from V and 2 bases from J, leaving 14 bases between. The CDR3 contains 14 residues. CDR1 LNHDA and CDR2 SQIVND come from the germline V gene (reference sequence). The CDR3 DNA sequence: TGTGCCAGTATAACGAATAGGAGAAACACTGAAGCTTTCTTT. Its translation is CASITNRRNTEAFF. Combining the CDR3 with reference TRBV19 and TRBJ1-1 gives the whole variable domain DGGITQSPKYLFRKEGQNVTLSCEQNLNHDAMYWYRQDPGQGLRLIYYSQIVNDFQKGDIAEGYSVSREKKESFPLTVTSAQKNPTAFYLCASITNRRNTEAFFGQGTRLTVV.

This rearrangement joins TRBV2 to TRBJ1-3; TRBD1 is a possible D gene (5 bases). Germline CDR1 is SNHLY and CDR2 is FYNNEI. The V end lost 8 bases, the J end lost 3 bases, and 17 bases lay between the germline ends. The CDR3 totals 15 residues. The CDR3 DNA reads TGTGCCAGCGACCGGGGGGGGAGGAATGGAAACACCATATATTTT. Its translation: CASDRGGRNGNTIYF.

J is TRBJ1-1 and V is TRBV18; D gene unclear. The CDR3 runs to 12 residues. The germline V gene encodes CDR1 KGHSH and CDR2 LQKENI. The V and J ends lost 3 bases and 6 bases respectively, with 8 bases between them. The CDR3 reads CASSPRSSEAFF. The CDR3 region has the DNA TGTGCCAGCTCACCCCGGAGTTCTGAAGCTTTCTTT.

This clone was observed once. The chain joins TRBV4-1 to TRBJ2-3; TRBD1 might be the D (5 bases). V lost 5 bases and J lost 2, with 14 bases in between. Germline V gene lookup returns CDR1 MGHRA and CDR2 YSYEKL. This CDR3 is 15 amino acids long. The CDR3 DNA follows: TGCGCCAGCAGCTCAGGGAAGGGTGCCACAGATACGCAGTATTTT. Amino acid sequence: CASSSGKGATDTQYF.

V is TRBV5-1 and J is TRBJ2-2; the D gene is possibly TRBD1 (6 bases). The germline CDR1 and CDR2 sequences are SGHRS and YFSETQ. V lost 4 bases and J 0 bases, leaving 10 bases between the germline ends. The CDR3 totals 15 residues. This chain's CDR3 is CASSMTGPNTGELFF. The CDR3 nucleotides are TGCGCCAGCAGCATGACAGGTCCGAACACCGGGGAGCTGTTTTTT.

CDR3 in amino acids: CASRPSGQGGSDTQYF. The CDR3 DNA reads TGCGCCAGCAGGCCTTCGGGACAGGGGGGCTCAGATACGCAGTATTTT. The chain is built from TRBV4-1 and TRBJ2-3; 11 bases agree with TRBD1. The germline CDR1 and CDR2 sequences are MGHRA and YSYEKL. V dropped 6 bases and J dropped 4; count of bases not matched to a gene: 9. The CDR3 consists of 16 residues.

CDR3 nucleotide sequence: TGTGCCAGTAGTATAGTGGGACAGCCCGCCTATTCCTATAATTCACCCCTCCACTTT. Translated, it gives CASSIVGQPAYSYNSPLHF. The J gene is TRBJ1-6, the V gene TRBV19; TRBD1 agrees at 7 bases. CDR3 length: 19 amino acids. The V gene's germline CDR1 is LNHDA and CDR2 SQIVND (reference sequence). Trimming removed 1 base from V and 1 base from J; junction bases left unmatched: 10.

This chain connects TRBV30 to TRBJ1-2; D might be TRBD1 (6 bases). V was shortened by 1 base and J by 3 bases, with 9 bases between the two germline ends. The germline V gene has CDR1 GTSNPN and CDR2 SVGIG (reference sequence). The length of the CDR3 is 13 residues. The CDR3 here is CAWSEGGDYGYTF. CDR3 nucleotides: TGTGCCTGGAGTGAGGGGGGGGACTATGGCTACACCTTC.

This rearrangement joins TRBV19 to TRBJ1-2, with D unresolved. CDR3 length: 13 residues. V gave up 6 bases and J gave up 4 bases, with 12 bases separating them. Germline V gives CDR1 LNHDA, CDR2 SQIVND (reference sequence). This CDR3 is CASSSQSFYGYTF. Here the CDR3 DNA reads TGTGCCAGTAGCTCTCAGTCCTTCTATGGCTACACCTTC.

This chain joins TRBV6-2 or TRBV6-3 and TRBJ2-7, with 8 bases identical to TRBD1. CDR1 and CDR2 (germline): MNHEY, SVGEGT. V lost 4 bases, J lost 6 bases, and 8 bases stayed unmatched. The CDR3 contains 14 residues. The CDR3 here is CASSFGQGVSEQYF. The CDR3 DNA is TGTGCCAGCAGTTTTGGACAGGGAGTTTCCGAGCAGTACTTC.

The CDR3 nucleotides read TGTGCCAGCAGCCCATTCACAGATACGCAGTATTTT. This gives the protein CASSPFTDTQYF. The chain recombines TRBV11-3 with TRBJ2-3; D unresolved. Germline CDR1 is SGHNT and CDR2 is YENEEA. The V gene lost 5 bases and the J gene lost 2 bases, with 5 bases spanning the gap. The CDR3 sequence is 12 residues long.

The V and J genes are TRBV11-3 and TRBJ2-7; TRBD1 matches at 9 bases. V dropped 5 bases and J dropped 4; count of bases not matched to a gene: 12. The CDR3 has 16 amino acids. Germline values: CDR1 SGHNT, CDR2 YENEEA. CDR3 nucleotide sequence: TGTGCCAGCAGCCTCCTCCTTTCGGACAGGGGTTACGAGCAGTACTTC. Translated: CASSLLLSDRGYEQYF.